Reported below is one T cell receptor beta chain. Its recognized antigen is unknown. No base quality values were provided; no much bigger clone lies one nucleotide off. CDR1 and CDR2 were assigned from the germline V gene as SGHDN and FVKESK. V lost 2 bases and J lost 4 bases, and the count of bases not matched to a germline gene is 8. From the cysteine through the phenylalanine, the CDR3 covers 16 amino acids. Here the CDR3 DNA is all that survives: 48 bases in frame from base 1. The data are from a study of T cells in Graves' hyperthyroidism and ophthalmopathy (dated by TCRdb to between 2019 and 2020). Background on the whole study: Peripheral blood samples were taken at the time of initial diagnosis, prior to any treatment. A discovery cohort of approximately 97 patients, roughly 43 with Graves' ophthalmopathy and 57 with stable Graves' hyperthyroidism, was used to find distinguishing TCR V-J signatures. The 100 or so discovery patients were randomly split 7:3 into training and test sets. The paper describes TCR Vbeta CDR3 sequencing of 120 to 150 peripheral blood samples, made up of approximately 40 ophthalmopathy patients, 70 to 75 hyperthyroidism patients and 17 progressor patients. An independent validation cohort of around 19 hyperthyroidism patients and about 15 patients who later progressed to ophthalmopathy tested prospective prediction of ophthalmopathy. After sampling, hyperthyroidism patients received methimazole starting at 30 mg daily, and ophthalmopathy patients received high-dose intravenous methylprednisolone. The study also compared thyroid tissue and blood T-cell repertoires from 5 to 7 Graves' hyperthyroidism patients.

On the study overall, not on this receptor specifically: Most expanded thyroid clonotypes (frequency above 0.001) were also detected in blood, suggesting blood repertoires may reflect thyroid immune responses. No statistical method was used to set the sample size in advance, and investigators knew the group allocation. In validation, the model predicted progression to ophthalmopathy with approximately 71% sensitivity and approximately 78% specificity, a median of 6.5 months before onset. A 13 V-J signature model separated ophthalmopathy from stable hyperthyroidism, with around 91% sensitivity and roughly 84% specificity in cross-validation and 80%/75% in testing.

TCR beta CDR3 regions were amplified from RNA transcripts. A first-round RT-PCR of the TCR CDR3 used the HTBI primer set with the Qiagen OneStep RT-PCR kit. Libraries were constructed in a second round of multiplex PCR, after which size selection and purification were performed. Libraries were sequenced paired-end with 100 bp reads on an Illumina HiSeq2000. In the paper's pipeline: SOAPnuke was used to process the raw data, with reads discarded if the reads contained adapters or uncalled bases, had a mean Phred below 15, or lacked an exact constant-primer or identifier match. COPE v1.2.5 was used to merge the high-quality paired reads, and each unique nucleotide sequence was defined as a clonotype. MiTCR v1.1 was used to align the clonotypes against IMGT TRBV, TRBD and TRBJ reference segments. The analysis included only V-J combinations with a frequency above 0.0001, which together covered 99% to 99.2% of the repertoires. A TCS score was defined as the ratio of F50 (clonal expansion) to E x V (chaos), with BLOSUM62-based TCRdist applied between CDR3 peptides within each V-J. Welch's t-statistics and random forest reduced roughly 540 V-J features to fewer than 15, which were used in a naive Bayes classifier (R e1071). TCRdb reprocessing: public reads trimmed at Q25 with fastp, clones called with MiXCR, in-frame beta chains kept. Rows are unified per CDR3 protein, each entry keeping the most common DNA and genes. These V and J calls derive from TCRdb rather than the authors' analysis. In this sample the table shows hundreds of thousands of distinct CDR3 sequences, 15% to 19% of which occur a single time. The ten top clones hold around 30% of the sample.

The hyperthyroidism patients were between 18 and 65 years old and newly diagnosed, with a disease duration of less than 2 months. The study excluded patients with uncontrolled infections, other autoimmune diseases, pregnancy or lactation. Diagnoses relied on clinical symptoms, serum thyroxine and TRAb, thyroid ultrasound and orbital computed tomography. For progressor patients, blood was drawn at the first diagnosis of hyperthyroidism, before any ophthalmopathy symptoms had appeared. PBMCs were separated from 10 ml of fresh peripheral blood using Ficoll-Paque density gradient centrifugation. Progressor patients were defined as those initially diagnosed with Graves' hyperthyroidism in whom ophthalmopathy developed during follow-up. Trizol reagent was used to extract total RNA, and RNA quality was then checked on an Agilent 2100 Bioanalyzer.

The rearrangement combines TRBV14 with TRBJ2-5, with 9 bases aligning to TRBD1. The TCR comes from a young woman with Graves' hyperthyroidism that later progressed to Graves' ophthalmopathy. Material: blood. The DNA is as follows: TGTGCCAGCAGCCAAAGGGACAGGGAGAAGGGAGAGACCCAGTACTTC. Translation gives CASSQRDREKGETQYF.